This TCR beta chain was sequenced for a study of T cell responses to AZD1222 COVID-19 vaccine. This table comes from immunoSEQ multiplex PCR, and its TCRdb copy is limited to in-frame clones, with some not included. Counted here are approximately 120,000 clones, more than 85% occurring once; the ten biggest clones make up roughly 4.7%. The V gene lost 3 bases and the J gene lost 4 bases, with 15 bases spanning the gap. The CDR3 sequence is 14 residues long. Germline CDR1 GTSNPN, CDR2 SVGIG (reference sequence). This sequence originates from an adult in good health. V gene TRBV30 combines with J gene TRBJ1-1, with D unclear. This specimen consisted of peripheral blood, obtained on day 0 of AZD1222 vaccination. For the CDR3, the DNA is TGTGCCTGGAGCCGGGATTTCGGGGTCACTGAAGCTTTCTTT. This translates into CAWSRDFGVTEAFF.